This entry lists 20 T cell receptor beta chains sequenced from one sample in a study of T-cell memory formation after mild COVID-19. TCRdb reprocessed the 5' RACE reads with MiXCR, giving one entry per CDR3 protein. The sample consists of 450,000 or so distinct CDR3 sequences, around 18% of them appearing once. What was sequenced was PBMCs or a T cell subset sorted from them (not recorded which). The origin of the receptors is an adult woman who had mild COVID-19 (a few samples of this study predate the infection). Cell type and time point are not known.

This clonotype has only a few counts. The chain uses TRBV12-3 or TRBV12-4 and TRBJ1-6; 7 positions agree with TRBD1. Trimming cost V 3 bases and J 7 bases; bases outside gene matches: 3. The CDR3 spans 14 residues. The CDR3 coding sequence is TGTGCCAGCAGTTTTGTGGACAGGAATTCACCCCTCCACTTT. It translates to CASSFVDRNSPLHF.

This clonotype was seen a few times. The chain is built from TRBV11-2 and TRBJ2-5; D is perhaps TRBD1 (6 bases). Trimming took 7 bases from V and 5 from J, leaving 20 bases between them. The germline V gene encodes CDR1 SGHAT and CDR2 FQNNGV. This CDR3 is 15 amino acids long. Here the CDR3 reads CASKSIKGVRETQYF. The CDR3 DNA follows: TGTGCCAGCAAATCTATTAAGGGGGTCCGGGAGACCCAGTACTTC.

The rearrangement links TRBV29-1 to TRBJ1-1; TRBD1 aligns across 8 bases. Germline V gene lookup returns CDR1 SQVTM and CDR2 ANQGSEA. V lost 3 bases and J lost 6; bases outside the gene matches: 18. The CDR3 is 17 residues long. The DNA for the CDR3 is TGCAGCGTTGATGTGGGCCAGGGGGCAAGTCCCAACCCTGAAGCTTTCTTT. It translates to CSVDVGQGASPNPEAFF.

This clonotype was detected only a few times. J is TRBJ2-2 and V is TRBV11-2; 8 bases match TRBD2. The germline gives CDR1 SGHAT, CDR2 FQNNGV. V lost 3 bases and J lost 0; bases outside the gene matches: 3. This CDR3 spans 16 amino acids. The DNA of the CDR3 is TGTGCCAGCAGCTTTAGCGGGATGACGAACACCGGGGAGCTGTTTTTT. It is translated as CASSFSGMTNTGELFF.

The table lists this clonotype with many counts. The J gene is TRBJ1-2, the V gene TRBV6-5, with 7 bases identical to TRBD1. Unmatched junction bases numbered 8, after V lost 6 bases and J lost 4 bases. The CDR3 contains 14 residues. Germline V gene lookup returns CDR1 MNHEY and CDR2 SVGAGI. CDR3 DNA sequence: TGTGCCAGCAGAAAGGGGGCGAGGAGCTATGGCTACACCTTC. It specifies CASRKGARSYGYTF.

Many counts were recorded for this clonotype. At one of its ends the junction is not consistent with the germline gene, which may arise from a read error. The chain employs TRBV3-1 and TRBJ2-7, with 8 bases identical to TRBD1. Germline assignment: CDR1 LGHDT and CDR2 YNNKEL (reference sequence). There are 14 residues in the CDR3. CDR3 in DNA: TGCGCCAGCAGCCAAGGGACAGGCTCCTACGAGCAGTACTTC. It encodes CASSQGTGSYEQYF.

CDR3 coding DNA: TGTGCCAGCAGTTTCGGTTGGGGAGATACGCAGTATTTT. This codes for CASSFGWGDTQYF. This rearrangement joins TRBV12-3 or TRBV12-4 to TRBJ2-3, with D uncertain. The CDR3 extends over 13 amino acids. V was clipped by 3 bases and J by 5 bases, with 9 bases between them.

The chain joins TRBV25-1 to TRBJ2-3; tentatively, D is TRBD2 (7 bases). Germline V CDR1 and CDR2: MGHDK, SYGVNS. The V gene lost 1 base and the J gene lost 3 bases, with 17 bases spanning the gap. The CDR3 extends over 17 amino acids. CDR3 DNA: TGTGCCAGCAGTGAATCCCCCGGGGGGCGGCGGACAGATACGCAGTATTTT. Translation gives CASSESPGGRRTDTQYF.

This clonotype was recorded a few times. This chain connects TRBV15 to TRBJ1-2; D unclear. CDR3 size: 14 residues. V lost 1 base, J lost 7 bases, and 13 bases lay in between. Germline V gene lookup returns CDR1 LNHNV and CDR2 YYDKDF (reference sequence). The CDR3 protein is CATSRVQARSGYTF. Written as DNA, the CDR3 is TGTGCCACCAGCAGAGTACAAGCCCGGTCTGGCTACACCTTC. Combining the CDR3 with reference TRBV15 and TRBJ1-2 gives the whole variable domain DAMVIQNPRYQVTQFGKPVTLSCSQTLNHNVMYWYQQKSSQAPKLLFHYYDKDFNNEADTPDNFQSRRPNTSFCFLDIRSPGLGDTAMYLCATSRVQARSGYTFGSGTRLTVV.

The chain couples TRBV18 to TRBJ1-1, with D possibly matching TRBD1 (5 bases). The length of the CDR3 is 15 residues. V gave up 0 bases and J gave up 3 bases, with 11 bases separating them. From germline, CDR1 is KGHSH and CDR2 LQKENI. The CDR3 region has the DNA TGTGCCAGCTCACCACCCGCAGGGTATTACACTGAAGCTTTCTTT. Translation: CASSPPAGYYTEAFF.

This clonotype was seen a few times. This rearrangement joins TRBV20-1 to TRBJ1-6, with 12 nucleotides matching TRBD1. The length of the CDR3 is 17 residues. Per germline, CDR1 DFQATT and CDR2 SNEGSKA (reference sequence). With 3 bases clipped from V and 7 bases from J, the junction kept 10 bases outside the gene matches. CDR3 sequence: CSARGTGGAKINSPLHF. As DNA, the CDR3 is TGCAGTGCTAGGGGGACAGGGGGCGCAAAAATCAATTCACCCCTCCACTTT.

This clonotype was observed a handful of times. This CDR3 is CSVAVRGLGETQYF. The CDR3 DNA reads TGCAGCGTTGCGGTCAGGGGGCTCGGAGAGACCCAGTACTTC. The V call is TRBV29-1, the J call TRBJ2-5; 8 nucleotides match TRBD1. Germline CDR1 and CDR2: SQVTM and ANQGSEA. V dropped 4 bases and J dropped 4; count of bases not matched to a gene: 8. The CDR3 covers 14 residues.

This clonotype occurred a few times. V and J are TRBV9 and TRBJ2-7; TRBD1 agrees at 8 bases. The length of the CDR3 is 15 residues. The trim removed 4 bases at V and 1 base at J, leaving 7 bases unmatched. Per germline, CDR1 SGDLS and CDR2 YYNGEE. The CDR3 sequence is CASSPGGTGSYEQYF. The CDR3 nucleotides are TGTGCCAGCAGCCCGGGCGGGACAGGTTCCTACGAGCAGTACTTC.

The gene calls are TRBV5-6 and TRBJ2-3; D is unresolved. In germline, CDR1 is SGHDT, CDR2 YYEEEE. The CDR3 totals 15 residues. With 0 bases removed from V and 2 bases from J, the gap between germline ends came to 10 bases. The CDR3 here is CASSLDQENTDTQYF. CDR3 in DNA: TGTGCCAGCAGCTTGGACCAGGAGAACACAGATACGCAGTATTTT.

The CDR3 DNA is TGTGCCAGCAGACGACTCCGACAGGCCCTAAATTCACCCCTCCACTTT. Translated, it gives CASRRLRQALNSPLHF. This chain joins TRBV6-5 and TRBJ1-6, with a possible D match to TRBD1 (6 bases). The CDR3 spans 16 residues. Between the trimmed V and J ends, which lost 6 bases and 7 bases, there was a span of 19 bases. Germline loops: CDR1 MNHEY, CDR2 SVGAGI.

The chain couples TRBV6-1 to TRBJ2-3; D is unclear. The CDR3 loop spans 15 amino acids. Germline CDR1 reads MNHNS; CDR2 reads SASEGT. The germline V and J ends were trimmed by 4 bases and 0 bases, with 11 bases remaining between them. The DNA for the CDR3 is TGTGCCAGCAGTGGGAGCCCCAGGAGCACAGATACGCAGTATTTT. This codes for CASSGSPRSTDTQYF.

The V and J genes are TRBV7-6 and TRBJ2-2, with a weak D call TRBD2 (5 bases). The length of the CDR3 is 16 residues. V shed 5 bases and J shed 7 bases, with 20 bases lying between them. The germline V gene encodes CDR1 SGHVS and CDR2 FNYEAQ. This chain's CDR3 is CASSRTSRPANGELFF. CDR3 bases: TGTGCCAGCAGCCGTACTAGTCGTCCCGCCAACGGGGAGCTGTTTTTT.

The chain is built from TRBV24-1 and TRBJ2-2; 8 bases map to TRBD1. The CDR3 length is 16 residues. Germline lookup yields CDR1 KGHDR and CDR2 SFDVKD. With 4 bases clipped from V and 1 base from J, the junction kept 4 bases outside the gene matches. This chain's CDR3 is CATSESGTGNTGELFF. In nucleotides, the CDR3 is TGTGCCACCAGTGAATCCGGGACAGGGAACACCGGGGAGCTGTTTTTT.

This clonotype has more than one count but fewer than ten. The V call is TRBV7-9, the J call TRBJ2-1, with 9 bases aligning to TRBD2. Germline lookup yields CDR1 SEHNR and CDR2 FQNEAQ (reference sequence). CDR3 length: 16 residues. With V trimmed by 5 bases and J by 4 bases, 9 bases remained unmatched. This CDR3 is CASSGRLAVVYNEQFF. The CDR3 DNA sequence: TGTGCCAGCAGCGGGCGACTAGCGGTCGTTTACAATGAGCAGTTCTTC.

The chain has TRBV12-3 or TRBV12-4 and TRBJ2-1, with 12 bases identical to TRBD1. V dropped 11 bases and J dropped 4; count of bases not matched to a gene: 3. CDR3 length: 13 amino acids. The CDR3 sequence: CAGGQGAYNEQFF. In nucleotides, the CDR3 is TGTGCCGGGGGACAGGGGGCATACAATGAGCAGTTCTTC.